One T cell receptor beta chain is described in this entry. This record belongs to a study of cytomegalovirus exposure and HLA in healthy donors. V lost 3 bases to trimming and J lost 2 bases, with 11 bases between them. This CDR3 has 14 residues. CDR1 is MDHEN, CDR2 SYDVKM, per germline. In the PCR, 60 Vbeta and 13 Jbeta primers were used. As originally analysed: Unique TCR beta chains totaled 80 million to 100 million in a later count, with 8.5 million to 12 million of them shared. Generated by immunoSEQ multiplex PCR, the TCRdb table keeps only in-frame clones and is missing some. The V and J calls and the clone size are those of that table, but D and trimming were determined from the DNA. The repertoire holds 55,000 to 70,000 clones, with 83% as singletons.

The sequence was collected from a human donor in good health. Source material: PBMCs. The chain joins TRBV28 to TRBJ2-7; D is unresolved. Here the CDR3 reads CASSFRGETYEQYF. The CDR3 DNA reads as TGTGCCAGCAGTTTTCGTGGAGAAACCTACGAGCAGTACTTC.